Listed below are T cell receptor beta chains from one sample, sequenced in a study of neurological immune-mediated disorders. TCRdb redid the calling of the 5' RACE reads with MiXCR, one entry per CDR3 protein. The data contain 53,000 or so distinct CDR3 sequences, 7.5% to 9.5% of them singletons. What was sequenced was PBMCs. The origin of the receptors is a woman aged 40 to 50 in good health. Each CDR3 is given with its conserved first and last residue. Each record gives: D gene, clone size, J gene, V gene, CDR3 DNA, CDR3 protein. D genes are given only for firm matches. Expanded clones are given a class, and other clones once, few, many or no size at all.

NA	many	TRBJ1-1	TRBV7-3	TGTGCCAGCAGCATTCAAGGGGGACACCTGAACACTGAAGCTTTCTTT	CASSIQGGHLNTEAFF
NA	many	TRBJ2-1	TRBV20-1	TGCAGTGCTAGAATGGCGGGATATAGCGAGCAGTTCTTC	CSARMAGYSEQFF
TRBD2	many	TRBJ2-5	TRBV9	TGTGCCAGCAGCGTACGGGGGGGAGAGACCCAGTACTTC	CASSVRGGETQYF
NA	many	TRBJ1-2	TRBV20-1	TGCAGTGCCAGACTGGCGTGGCAGTATGGCTACACCTTC	CSARLAWQYGYTF
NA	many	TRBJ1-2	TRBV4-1	TGCGCCAGCAGCCAAGAATTTCGGCAGGGAGATGGCTACACCTTC	CASSQEFRQGDGYTF
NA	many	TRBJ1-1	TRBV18	TGTGCCAGCTCACCACCTTACGGAGAGGGTCACACTGAAGCTTTCTTT	CASSPPYGEGHTEAFF
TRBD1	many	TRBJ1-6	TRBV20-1	TGCAGTGCAGCAGGGGGTTCACCCCTCCACTTT	CSAAGGSPLHF
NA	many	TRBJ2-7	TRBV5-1	TGCGCCAGCAGCTCCGGGAACTACGAGCAGTACTTC	CASSSGNYEQYF
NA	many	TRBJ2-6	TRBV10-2	TGCGCCAGCGGGGGGACCCGGTCCGGGGCCAACGTCCTGACTTTC	CASGGTRSGANVLTF
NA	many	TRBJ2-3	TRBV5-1	TGCGCCAGCAGCCGGGATCTGGTGGATACGCAGTATTTT	CASSRDLVDTQYF
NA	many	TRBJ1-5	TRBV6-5	TGTGCCAGCAGCATCGGGGGCAGCAATCAGCCCCAGCATTTT	CASSIGGSNQPQHF
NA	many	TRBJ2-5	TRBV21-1	TGTGCCAGCAGCAAAGCGCTTGGGGGGGAAGAGACCCAGTACTTC	CASSKALGGEETQYF
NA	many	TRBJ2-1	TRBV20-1	TGCAGTGCCCGCTCGGGCGAGACTCCGAATGAGCAGTTCTTC	CSARSGETPNEQFF
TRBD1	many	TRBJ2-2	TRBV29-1	TGCAGCGTTAAAAACGGGACAGTTAACACCGGGGAGCTGTTTTTT	CSVKNGTVNTGELFF
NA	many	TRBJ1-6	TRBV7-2	TGTGCCAGCAGCCCGATCGGGACGAGCAATTCACCCCTCCACTTT	CASSPIGTSNSPLHF
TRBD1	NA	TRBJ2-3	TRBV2	TGTGCCAGAAGTGGGACAGGGATCACAGATACGCAGTATTTT	CARSGTGITDTQYF
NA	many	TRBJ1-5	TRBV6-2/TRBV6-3	TGTGCCAGCAGTTACGGAGCGAGGGGCCCTTATAGCAATCAGCCCCAGCATTTT	CASSYGARGPYSNQPQHF